The next 23 T cell receptor beta chains were all read from a single sample in a study of cytomegalovirus exposure and HLA in healthy donors. PCR was performed using 60 Vbeta and 13 Jbeta primers. Sequencing used immunoSEQ multiplex PCR; TCRdb keeps in-frame clones, though not all of them. The profile shows 150,000 to 200,000 clones, 81% of them singletons. The sequencing sample was made of PBMCs. These receptors all stem from a man in his late teens or twenties in good health and CMV-seronegative.

This clone has more than one count but fewer than ten. The chain links TRBV5-1 to TRBJ1-1; D possibly corresponds to TRBD1 (5 bases). The V end was cut by 0 bases, the J end by 11 bases, with 14 bases between. The CDR3 length is 13 residues. Germline V CDR1 and CDR2: SGHRS, YFSETQ. The CDR3 DNA reads as TGCGCCAGCAGCTTGGGGAGCAGCGGGGGGGCTTTCTTT. Its translation is CASSLGSSGGAFF.

The chain combines TRBV7-2 with TRBJ2-7, with TRBD2 identical over 11 bases. The CDR3 consists of 13 residues. The germline V gene encodes CDR1 SGHTA and CDR2 FQGNSA. With 8 bases clipped from V and 2 bases from J, the junction kept 2 bases outside the gene matches. For the CDR3, the DNA is TGTGCCAGCGTAGCGGGAGGGCCCTACGAGCAGTACTTC. Translating gives CASVAGGPYEQYF.

The V gene is TRBV9, the J gene TRBJ2-3, with 14 bases lining up with TRBD2. CDR1 is SGDLS and CDR2 is YYNGEE in the germline V gene. J was trimmed by 5 bases and V by 0 bases; bases with no gene match: 2. CDR3 size: 16 residues. The CDR3 DNA reads TGTGCCAGCAGCGTAGGGGGACTAGCGGGGGTAGATACGCAGTATTTT. This translates into CASSVGGLAGVDTQYF. The full variable domain, rest sourced from reference TRBV9 and TRBJ2-3, is DSGVTQTPKHLITATGQRVTLRCSPRSGDLSVYWYQQSLDQGLQFLIQYYNGEERAKGNILERFSAQQFPDLHSELNLSSLELGDSALYFCASSVGGLAGVDTQYFGPGTRLTVL.

CDR3 DNA: TGTGCCAGCAGATTTCAGGCAGGTTTGGGCGAGCAGTACTTC. It yields the protein CASRFQAGLGEQYF. This chain connects TRBV28 to TRBJ2-7; D remains ambiguous. Per germline, CDR1 MDHEN and CDR2 SYDVKM. This CDR3 region has 14 residues. Trimming took 6 bases from V and 6 from J, leaving 18 bases between them.

This rearrangement joins TRBV7-8 to TRBJ2-7; 8 bases match TRBD1. The germline gives CDR1 SGHVS, CDR2 FQNEAQ. The CDR3 spans 15 residues. Trimming removed 4 bases from V and 4 bases from J; junction bases left unmatched: 9. The CDR3 reads CASSYTGGSTYEQYF. The CDR3 DNA reads TGTGCCAGCAGCTACACAGGGGGATCTACGTACGAGCAGTACTTC.

The rearrangement joins TRBV5-1 to TRBJ1-2, with 8 bases fitting TRBD1. V trimming: 4 bases; J trimming: 1 base; junction bases outside the gene matches: 15. CDR3 length: 18 residues. Germline CDR1 is SGHRS and CDR2 is YFSETQ. The CDR3 is CASSLGTGLRLYNYGYTF. The CDR3 DNA reads as TGCGCCAGCAGCCTCGGGACAGGCCTCAGGCTTTATAACTATGGCTACACCTTC.

The rearrangement uses TRBV5-5 and TRBJ2-7; 7 bases fit TRBD1. V shed 4 bases, J shed 4 bases, and the junction held 5 bases outside the gene matches. The CDR3 has 13 residues. Germline CDR1 is SGHKS and CDR2 is YYEKEE (reference sequence). DNA for the CDR3: TGTGCCAGCAGCAAGACAGGGCGGTACGAGCAGTACTTC. Protein: CASSKTGRYEQYF.

J is TRBJ2-7 and V is TRBV7-9; 9 bases are shared with TRBD2. The J segment lost 3 bases and the V segment lost 3 bases, leaving 6 bases of the junction unmatched. Germline V gene lookup returns CDR1 SEHNR and CDR2 FQNEAQ (reference sequence). This CDR3 spans 15 amino acids. DNA for the CDR3: TGTGCCAGCAGCTTTGCGACTAGCGGAAACTACGAGCAGTACTTC. It yields the protein CASSFATSGNYEQYF.

This rearrangement joins TRBV7-2 to TRBJ2-7, with D possibly matching TRBD1 (6 bases). This CDR3 region has 14 residues. Germline V CDR1 and CDR2: SGHTA, FQGNSA. V lost 3 bases, J lost 2 bases, and 11 bases lay in between. CDR3 nucleotide sequence: TGTGCCAGCAGCTTCTTGGGACAAGCCTACGAGCAGTACTTC. This codes for CASSFLGQAYEQYF.

This rearrangement joins TRBV11-3 to TRBJ2-5; D gene uncertain. The CDR3 sequence is 15 residues long. Germline V CDR1 and CDR2: SGHNT, YENEEA. Trimming cost V 5 bases and J 5 bases, with 18 bases left between them. The CDR3 protein is CASSPPGSGRETQYF. For the CDR3, the DNA is TGTGCCAGCAGCCCCCCCGGGTCCGGCCGGGAGACCCAGTACTTC. Full variable domain (rest looked up from reference TRBV11-3 and TRBJ2-5): EAGVVQSPRYKIIEKKQPVAFWCNPISGHNTLYWYLQNLGQGPELLIRYENEEAVDDSQLPKDRFSAERLKGVDSTLKIQPAELGDSAVYLCASSPPGSGRETQYFGPGTRLLVL.

The chain recombines TRBV5-4 with TRBJ1-6; tentatively, D is TRBD1 (5 bases). Germline V gives CDR1 SGHNT, CDR2 YYREEE (reference sequence). This CDR3 spans 16 amino acids. The V end lost 5 bases, the J end lost 5 bases, and 17 bases lay between the germline ends. The CDR3 reads CASSLPGGKDNSPLHF. The CDR3 DNA sequence: TGTGCCAGCAGTCTCCCCGGGGGGAAAGATAATTCACCCCTCCACTTT.

CDR3 bases: TGTGCCAGCAGCAGGCTAGCGGGAGATGAGCAGTTCTTC. It yields the protein CASSRLAGDEQFF. This sequence joins TRBV7-3 and TRBJ2-1, with TRBD2 matching over 10 bases. This CDR3 has 13 amino acids. The germline gives CDR1 SGHTA, CDR2 FQGTGA. J lost 8 bases, V lost 5 bases, and 3 bases had no gene match.

This clone has just a few counts. The chain employs TRBV7-9 and TRBJ2-1, with D hard to call. CDR3 length: 15 residues. Trimming stripped 8 bases from V and 3 bases from J, with 17 bases between. Per the germline V gene, CDR1 is SEHNR and CDR2 is FQNEAQ (reference sequence). The CDR3 DNA follows: TGTGCCAGCGCCGTTTTGGGCAGATACTACAATGAGCAGTTCTTC. Protein: CASAVLGRYYNEQFF.

V is TRBV5-4 and J is TRBJ1-5, with D perhaps TRBD1 (5 bases). V was trimmed by 0 bases and J by 7 bases, leaving 11 bases between them. From germline, CDR1 is SGHNT and CDR2 YYREEE (reference sequence). CDR3 length: 14 amino acids. In nucleotides, the CDR3 is TGTGCCAGCAGCTTGGGAGGGGAGGGACAGCCCCAGCATTTT. Translation: CASSLGGEGQPQHF.

The gene calls are TRBV9 and TRBJ1-5; no clear D gene. CDR1 SGDLS and CDR2 YYNGEE come from the germline V gene. V gave up 1 base and J gave up 0 bases, with 8 bases separating them. The CDR3 is 15 residues long. CDR3 amino acids: CASSVNPNSNQPQHF. The CDR3 bases are TGTGCCAGCAGCGTAAATCCCAATAGCAATCAGCCCCAGCATTTT.

The chain combines TRBV19 with TRBJ2-3; D may be TRBD1 (6 bases). Germline loops: CDR1 LNHDA, CDR2 SQIVND (reference sequence). The CDR3 totals 15 residues. V gave up 6 bases and J gave up 7 bases, with 20 bases separating them. CDR3 residues: CASSPAPRGDNTQYF. The CDR3 DNA follows: TGTGCCAGTAGCCCAGCCCCCAGGGGCGACAATACGCAGTATTTT.

The gene calls are TRBV6-5 and TRBJ2-4; D possibly corresponds to TRBD1 (6 bases). The V gene's germline CDR1 is MNHEY and CDR2 SVGAGI. There are 12 residues in the CDR3. V gave up 6 bases and J gave up 10 bases, with 13 bases separating them. CDR3 DNA: TGTGCCAGCAGCCAGGACAGATTAATTCAGTACTTC. Translating gives CASSQDRLIQYF.

This clone appeared a single time. The chain combines TRBV5-1 with TRBJ2-5, with D perhaps matching TRBD2 (6 bases). CDR1 is SGHRS, CDR2 YFSETQ, per germline. The CDR3 has 15 residues. Trimming left V 2 bases short and J 2 bases short, with 13 bases between. The CDR3 protein is CASSLDPGSQETQYF. CDR3 coding DNA: TGCGCCAGCAGCTTAGACCCCGGGAGTCAAGAGACCCAGTACTTC.

The chain recombines TRBV11-2 with TRBJ2-7, with 9 bases lining up with TRBD1. V dropped 5 bases and J dropped 3; count of bases not matched to a gene: 11. The CDR3 sequence is 16 residues long. Germline CDR1 reads SGHAT; CDR2 reads FQNNGV. Here the CDR3 DNA reads TGTGCCAGCAGCCGTACTACAGGGGGCGTTGGCTACGAGCAGTACTTC. Translated, it gives CASSRTTGGVGYEQYF.

This clone was observed a handful of times. V gene TRBV10-3 combines with J gene TRBJ2-1, with a possible D match to TRBD1 (6 bases). The V gene lost 0 bases and the J gene lost 6 bases, with 15 bases spanning the gap. There are 16 residues in the CDR3. Per the germline V gene, CDR1 is ENHRY and CDR2 is SYGVKD. CDR3 protein: CAISESWGQGINEQFF. In nucleotides, the CDR3 is TGTGCCATCAGTGAGTCGTGGGGGCAGGGTATCAATGAGCAGTTCTTC.

The J gene is TRBJ2-7, the V gene TRBV5-8, with TRBD2 as a possible D gene (6 bases). This CDR3 is built from 13 residues. Germline values: CDR1 SGHTS, CDR2 YDEGEE. V dropped 1 base and J dropped 3 bases, with 8 bases sitting between them. The CDR3 coding sequence is TGTGCCAGCAGCTTGATGGGGGGCTACGAGCAGTACTTC. Its protein is CASSLMGGYEQYF.

The chain couples TRBV4-3 to TRBJ2-7; 9 bases align to TRBD1. Germline V lookup: CDR1 LGHNA, CDR2 YSLEER. J gave up 7 bases and V 0 bases, and 10 bases lay outside the gene matches. The CDR3 runs to 16 residues. The CDR3 reads CASSQDLSTGGREQYF. The CDR3 region has the DNA TGCGCCAGCAGCCAAGATCTCTCAACAGGGGGCCGGGAGCAGTACTTC.

This CDR3 reads CASSLDQGALRYNEQFF. The CDR3 DNA reads as TGTGCCAGCAGCTTAGACCAGGGGGCCCTCAGATACAATGAGCAGTTCTTC. The V gene is TRBV7-9, the J gene TRBJ2-1; 8 bases match TRBD1. Germline V gives CDR1 SEHNR, CDR2 FQNEAQ (reference sequence). The CDR3 contains 17 residues. The ends lost 1 base at V and 4 bases at J; junction bases unmatched: 9.